These T cell receptor beta chains were read from a single sample in a study of response to subunit inactivated influenza vaccine. TCRdb analysed the RT-PCR reads with MiXCR anew, one entry per CDR3 protein. The table has about 570,000 distinct CDR3 sequences, approximately 12% seen once. Sequenced here: PBMCs from blood, sampled on the day of vaccination. The receptors come from a man aged 50-60 years who received an inactivated influenza vaccine. Both conserved end residues are part of each CDR3.

TRBJ2-2	TRBV20-1	CSAPNPRGRTGELFF
TRBJ2-1	TRBV7-2	CASSLVRGGYNEQFF
TRBJ2-5	TRBV6-2/TRBV6-3	CASSYSVTKETQYF
TRBJ2-5	TRBV2	CASSGLRETQYF
TRBJ2-1	TRBV4-3	CASSQDPADSYNEQFF
TRBJ2-7	TRBV5-1	CASRRDTSSYEQYF
TRBJ1-1	TRBV27	CASSPLRMNTEAFF
TRBJ2-2	TRBV20-1	CSASLTSGRSRTGELFF
TRBJ1-1	TRBV7-6	CASSSGQTEAFF
TRBJ2-3	TRBV7-8	CASSLPRREVSDTQYF
TRBJ1-2	TRBV20-1	CCARATGQVSSNYGYTF